This T cell receptor beta chain was captured in a study of PD-1 blockade in classical Hodgkin lymphoma. The time point: cycle 4 day 1 (C4D1), after less than 7 weeks of nivolumab. There was relapse after autologous stem cell transplantation in every patient, and there was variation in brentuximab vedotin exposure. It was by magnetic negative selection that CD8+ T cells were isolated from thawed PBMCs. This table comes from immunoSEQ multiplex PCR, and its TCRdb copy is limited to in-frame clones, with some not included. Altogether approximately 8,400 clones are present, roughly 80% being singletons, with the ten largest covering approximately 25%. The TCR sequence derives from a human donor with classical Hodgkin lymphoma. The specimen comprised CD8+ T cells from blood, sampled before the fourth cycle of nivolumab.

The CDR3 loop reads CASSSDSGEYEQYF. DNA for the CDR3: TGCGCCAGCAGCTCAGACAGCGGTGAGTACGAGCAGTACTTC. The genes are TRBV5-1 and TRBJ2-7; D could derive from TRBD1 or TRBD2 (5 bases each). The CDR3 spans 14 residues. The V end lost 3 bases, the J end lost 4 bases, and 14 bases lay between the germline ends. CDR1 SGHRS and CDR2 YFSETQ come from the germline V gene.